This T cell receptor (beta chain) derives from a study of PD-L1 blockade in urothelial cancer. The CDR3 loop spans 12 amino acids. Trimming removed 8 bases at V and 4 bases at J, with 9 bases between. Germline lookup yields CDR1 SNHLY and CDR2 FYNNEI. TCRdb keeps only in-frame clones here, not all; method: immunoSEQ multiplex PCR. The sample yields 35,000 to 40,000 clones, roughly 82% seen once. Sample: PBMCs, taken around atezolizumab (anti-PD-L1) treatment. The chain joins TRBV2 to TRBJ2-4; TRBD1 might be the D (6 bases). The clonotype comes from a man between 65 and 80 years old with urothelial cancer. The CDR3: CASEGHKNIQYF. DNA for the CDR3: TGTGCCAGCGAGGGACATAAAAACATTCAGTACTTC.